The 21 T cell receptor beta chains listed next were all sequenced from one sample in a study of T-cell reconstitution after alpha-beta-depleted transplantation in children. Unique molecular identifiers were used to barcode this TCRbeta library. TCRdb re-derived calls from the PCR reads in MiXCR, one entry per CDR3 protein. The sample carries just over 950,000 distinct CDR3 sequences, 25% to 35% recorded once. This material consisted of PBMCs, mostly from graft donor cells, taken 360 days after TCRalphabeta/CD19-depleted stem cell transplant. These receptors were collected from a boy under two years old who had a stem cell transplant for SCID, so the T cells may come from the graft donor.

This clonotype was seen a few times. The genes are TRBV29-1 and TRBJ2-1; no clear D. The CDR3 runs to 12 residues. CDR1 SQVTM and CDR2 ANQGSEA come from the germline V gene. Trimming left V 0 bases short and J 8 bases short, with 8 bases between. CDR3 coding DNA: TGCAGCGTTGAAGATGGACGCTATGAGCAGTTCTTC. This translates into CSVEDGRYEQFF.

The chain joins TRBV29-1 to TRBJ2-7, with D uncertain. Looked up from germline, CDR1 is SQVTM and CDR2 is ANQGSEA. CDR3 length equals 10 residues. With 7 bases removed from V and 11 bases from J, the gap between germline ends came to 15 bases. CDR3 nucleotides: TGCAGCGGCGATGGGCCTAGGGAGTACTTC. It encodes CSGDGPREYF.

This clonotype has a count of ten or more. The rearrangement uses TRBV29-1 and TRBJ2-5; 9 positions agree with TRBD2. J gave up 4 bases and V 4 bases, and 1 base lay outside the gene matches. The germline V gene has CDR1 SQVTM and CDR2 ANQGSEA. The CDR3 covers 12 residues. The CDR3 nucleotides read TGCAGCGTTGGTAGCGGGGGAGAGACCCAGTACTTC. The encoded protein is CSVGSGGETQYF.

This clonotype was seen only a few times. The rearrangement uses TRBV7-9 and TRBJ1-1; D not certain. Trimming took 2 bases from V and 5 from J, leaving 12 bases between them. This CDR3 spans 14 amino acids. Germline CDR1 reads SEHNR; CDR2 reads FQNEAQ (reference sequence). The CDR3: CASSLKRSETEAFF. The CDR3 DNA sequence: TGTGCCAGCAGCTTAAAGCGGTCGGAGACTGAAGCTTTCTTT.

CDR3 nucleotides: TGCAGTGCCCTGCTAGCGGGGGGCCCCTACAATGAGCAGTTCTTC. Translating gives CSALLAGGPYNEQFF. This chain links TRBV20-1 with TRBJ2-1; 11 bases agree with TRBD2. The CDR3 extends over 15 amino acids. CDR1 and CDR2 (germline): DFQATT, SNEGSKA (reference sequence). V was pared by 6 bases and J by 2 bases, with 6 bases of the junction left unmatched.

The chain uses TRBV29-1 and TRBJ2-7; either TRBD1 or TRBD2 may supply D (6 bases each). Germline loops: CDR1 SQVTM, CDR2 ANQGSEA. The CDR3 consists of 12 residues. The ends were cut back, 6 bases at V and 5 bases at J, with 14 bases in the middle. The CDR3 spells CSVEGEMDEQYF. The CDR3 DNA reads TGCAGCGTGGAGGGGGAAATGGACGAGCAGTACTTC.

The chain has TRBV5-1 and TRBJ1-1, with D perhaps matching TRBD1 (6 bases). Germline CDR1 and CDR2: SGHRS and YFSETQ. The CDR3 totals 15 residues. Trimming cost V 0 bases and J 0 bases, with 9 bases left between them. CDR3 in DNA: TGCGCCAGCAGCTTGGAATGGGGGCTGAACACTGAAGCTTTCTTT. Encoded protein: CASSLEWGLNTEAFF.

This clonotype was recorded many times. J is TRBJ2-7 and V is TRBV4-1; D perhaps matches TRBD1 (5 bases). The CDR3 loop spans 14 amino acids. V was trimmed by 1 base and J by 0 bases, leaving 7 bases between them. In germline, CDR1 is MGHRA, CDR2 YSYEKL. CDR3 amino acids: CASSQVDSSYEQYF. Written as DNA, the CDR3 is TGCGCCAGCAGCCAAGTTGACAGCTCCTACGAGCAGTACTTC.

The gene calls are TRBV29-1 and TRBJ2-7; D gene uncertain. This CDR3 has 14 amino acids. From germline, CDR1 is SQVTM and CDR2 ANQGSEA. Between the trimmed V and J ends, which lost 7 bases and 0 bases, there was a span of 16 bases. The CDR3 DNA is TGCAGCGCCTACGACTCGGTTTCCTCCTACGAGCAGTACTTC. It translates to CSAYDSVSSYEQYF.

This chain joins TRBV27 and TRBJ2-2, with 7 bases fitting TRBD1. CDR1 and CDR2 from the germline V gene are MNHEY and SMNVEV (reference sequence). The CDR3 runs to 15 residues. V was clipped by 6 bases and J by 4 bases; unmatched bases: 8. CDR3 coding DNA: TGTGCCAGCAGAAGAGACAGGGTCGGCACCGGGGAGCTGTTTTTT. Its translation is CASRRDRVGTGELFF.

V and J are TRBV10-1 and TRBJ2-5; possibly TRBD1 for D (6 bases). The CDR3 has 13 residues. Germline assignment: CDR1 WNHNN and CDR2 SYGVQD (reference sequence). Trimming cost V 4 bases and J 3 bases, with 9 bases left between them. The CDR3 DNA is TGCGCCAGCAGTGTGGCAGGGGAAGAGACCCAGTACTTC. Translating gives CASSVAGEETQYF.

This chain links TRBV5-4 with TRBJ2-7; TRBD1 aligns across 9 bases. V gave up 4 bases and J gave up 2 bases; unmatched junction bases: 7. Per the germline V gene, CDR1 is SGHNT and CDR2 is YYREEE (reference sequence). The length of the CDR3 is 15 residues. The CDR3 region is CASSPRDREPYEQYF. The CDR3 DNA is TGTGCCAGCAGCCCCCGGGACAGGGAACCCTACGAGCAGTACTTC.

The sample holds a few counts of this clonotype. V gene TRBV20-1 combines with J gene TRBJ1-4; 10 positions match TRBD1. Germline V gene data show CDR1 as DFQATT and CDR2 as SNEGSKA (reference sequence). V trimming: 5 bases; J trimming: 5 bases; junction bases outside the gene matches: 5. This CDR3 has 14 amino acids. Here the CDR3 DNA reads TGCAGTGCTGCAGACAGGGGGCTAAATGAAAAACTGTTTTTT. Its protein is CSAADRGLNEKLFF.

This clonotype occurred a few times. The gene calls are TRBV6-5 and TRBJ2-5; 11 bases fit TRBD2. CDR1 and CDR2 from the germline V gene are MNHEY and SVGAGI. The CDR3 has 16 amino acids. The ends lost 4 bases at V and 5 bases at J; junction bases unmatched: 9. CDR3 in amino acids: CASSSLFSGGAETQYF. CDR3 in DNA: TGTGCCAGCAGTTCCCTATTTAGCGGGGGGGCGGAGACCCAGTACTTC.

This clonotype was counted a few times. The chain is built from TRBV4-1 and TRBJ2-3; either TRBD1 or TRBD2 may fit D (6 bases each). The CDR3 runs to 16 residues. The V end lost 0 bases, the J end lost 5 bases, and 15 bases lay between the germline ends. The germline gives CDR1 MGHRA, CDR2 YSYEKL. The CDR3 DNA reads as TGCGCCAGCAGCCAAGATTCGGGGGCGACGGTAGATACGCAGTATTTT. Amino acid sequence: CASSQDSGATVDTQYF.

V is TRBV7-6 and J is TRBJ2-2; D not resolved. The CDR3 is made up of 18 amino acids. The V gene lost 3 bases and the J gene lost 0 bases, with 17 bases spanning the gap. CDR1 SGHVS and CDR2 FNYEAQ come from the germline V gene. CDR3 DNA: TGTGCCAGCAGCTTTAGGCTGGGTCCGGGCCCGAACACCGGGGAGCTGTTTTTT. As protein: CASSFRLGPGPNTGELFF.

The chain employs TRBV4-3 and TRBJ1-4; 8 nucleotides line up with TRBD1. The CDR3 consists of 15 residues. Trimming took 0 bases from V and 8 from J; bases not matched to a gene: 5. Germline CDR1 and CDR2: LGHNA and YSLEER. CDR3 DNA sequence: TGCGCCAGCAGCCAAGATAGGACAGGGCGCGAAAAACTGTTTTTT. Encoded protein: CASSQDRTGREKLFF.

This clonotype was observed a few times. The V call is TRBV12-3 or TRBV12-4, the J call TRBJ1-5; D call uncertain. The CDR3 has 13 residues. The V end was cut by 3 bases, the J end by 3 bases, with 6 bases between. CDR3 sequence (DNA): TGTGCCAGCAGTTTCCAGGTCAATCAGCCCCAGCATTTT. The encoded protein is CASSFQVNQPQHF.

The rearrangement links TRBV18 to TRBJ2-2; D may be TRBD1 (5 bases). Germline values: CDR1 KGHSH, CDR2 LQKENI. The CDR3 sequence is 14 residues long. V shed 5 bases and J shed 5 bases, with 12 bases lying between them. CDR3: CASSTIQETGELFF. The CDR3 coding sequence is TGTGCCAGCTCAACCATACAGGAGACCGGGGAGCTGTTTTTT.

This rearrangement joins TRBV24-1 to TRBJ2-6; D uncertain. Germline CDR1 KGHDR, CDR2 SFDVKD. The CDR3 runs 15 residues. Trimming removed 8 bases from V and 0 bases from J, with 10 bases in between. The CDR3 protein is CATTAGDSGANVLTF. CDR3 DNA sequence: TGTGCCACCACCGCTGGGGACTCTGGGGCCAACGTCCTGACTTTC.

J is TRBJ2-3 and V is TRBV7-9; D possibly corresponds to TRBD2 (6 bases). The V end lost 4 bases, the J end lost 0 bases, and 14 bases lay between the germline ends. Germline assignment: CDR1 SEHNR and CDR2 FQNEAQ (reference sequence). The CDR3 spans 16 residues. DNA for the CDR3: TGTGCCAGCAGCTGGCGGGGCGGGACTAGCACAGATACGCAGTATTTT. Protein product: CASSWRGGTSTDTQYF.